The clone carrying this TCR beta chain was detected only a few times. Compared with germline, one end of the junction differs, possibly owing to a read error. The data belong to a study of cytomegalovirus exposure and HLA in healthy donors. Amplification used 60 Vbeta primers and 13 Jbeta primers. Here immunoSEQ multiplex PCR was the method, and the copy in TCRdb shows in-frame clones only, minus some. The table lists around 160,000 clones, 60% to 80% of them singletons, with approximately 5% in the top ten. Germline loops: CDR1 MNHEY, CDR2 SMNVEV (reference sequence). The CDR3 is made up of 12 amino acids.

Sample: PBMCs. The chain joins TRBV27 to TRBJ2-1, with a possible D match to TRBD1 (5 bases). The clonotype originates from a man younger than 30 in good health and CMV-seropositive. In nucleotides, the CDR3 is TGTGCCAGCAGTTTAGGCTCGACAGATCAGGTCTTC. This gives the protein CASSLGSTDQVF.